This T cell receptor (beta chain) was sequenced in a study of blood T cells in healthy people across ages. Findings and limits, study-wide: In older individuals, TCR beta diversity per million T cells was lower, falling roughly linearly with age.

Primed by a sample-barcoded 5' primer and a J-beta primer mix, a second PCR proceeded for roughly 7 to 11 cycles. Each cDNA molecule carried a tag from a template-switch adaptor that contained 12 random nucleotides. TCRdb re-analysed the 5' RACE reads in MiXCR, keeping a single row per CDR3 protein. This table holds around 1,500,000 distinct CDR3 sequences, around 42% found once. Each individual donor underwent a draw of about 11 milliliters of peripheral blood. As regards this clonotype: The antigen is undetermined.

Input material: blood. The receptor was derived from a woman aged 18-29 years in good health.

This chain's CDR3 is CSSLNRAVGYTF. The CDR3 region has the DNA TGCAGCTCCCTGAACAGGGCTGTGGGCTACACCTTC. This chain connects TRBV29-1 to TRBJ1-2, with a possible D match to TRBD1 (6 bases). The CDR3 contains 12 residues. CDR1 and CDR2 from the germline V gene are SQVTM and ANQGSEA. The V end was cut by 8 bases, the J end by 8 bases, with 18 bases between.